Sequencing of this T cell receptor beta chain was carried out in a study of shared T cell receptors in the human thymus. CDR3 length equals 15 residues. The V gene end was trimmed by 5 bases and the J gene end by 3 bases; junction bases not matched to a gene: 5. CDR1 is MNHEY, CDR2 SMNVEV, per germline (reference sequence). This clone was picked up a small number of times. Clones were sequenced by immunoSEQ multiplex PCR, and TCRdb holds only the in-frame ones, with some missing. The table shows almost 550,000 clones, with 78% occurring only once. The sample also formed part of further work on human thymus T cells. This second study notes: Donor material was obtained from healthy Finnish infants undergoing corrective surgery for congenital heart defects. Resected material from corrective heart surgery provided the thymus tissue analysed. Both thymic and peripheral blood repertoires showed apparently biased V and J usage.

The sample was thymocytes. This TCR came from a boy under two years old with a congenital heart defect. The rearrangement joins TRBV27 to TRBJ2-3; 10 positions match TRBD2. The DNA for the CDR3 is TGTGCCAGCAGTATCAAGCGGGAGGGGACAGATACGCAGTATTTT. Protein: CASSIKREGTDTQYF.